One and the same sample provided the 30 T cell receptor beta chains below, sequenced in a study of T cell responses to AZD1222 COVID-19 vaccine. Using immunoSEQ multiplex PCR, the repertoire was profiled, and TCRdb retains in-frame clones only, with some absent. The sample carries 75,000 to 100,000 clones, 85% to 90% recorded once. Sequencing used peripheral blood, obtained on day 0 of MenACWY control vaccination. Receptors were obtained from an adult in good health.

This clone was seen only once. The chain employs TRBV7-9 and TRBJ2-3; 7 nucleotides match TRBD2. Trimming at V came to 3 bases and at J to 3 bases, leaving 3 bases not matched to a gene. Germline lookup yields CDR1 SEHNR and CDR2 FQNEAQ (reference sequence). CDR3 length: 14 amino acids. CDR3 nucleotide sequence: TGTGCCAGCAGCTTGCTCGGGGGGACAGATACGCAGTATTTT. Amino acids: CASSLLGGTDTQYF.

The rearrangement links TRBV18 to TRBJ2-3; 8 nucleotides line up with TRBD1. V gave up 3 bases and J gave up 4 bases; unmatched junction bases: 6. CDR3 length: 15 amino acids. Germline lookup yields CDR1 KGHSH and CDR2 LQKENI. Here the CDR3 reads CASSPGDRIADTQYF. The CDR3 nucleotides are TGTGCCAGCTCACCCGGGGACAGGATCGCAGATACGCAGTATTTT.

CDR3 loop: CASSLQGDETQYF. The CDR3 DNA is TGTGCCAGCTCATTACAGGGGGATGAGACCCAGTACTTC. This chain uses TRBV18 with TRBJ2-5; 8 nucleotides line up with TRBD1. CDR1 KGHSH and CDR2 LQKENI come from the germline V gene. The CDR3 sequence is 13 residues long. V dropped 5 bases and J dropped 5; count of bases not matched to a gene: 4.

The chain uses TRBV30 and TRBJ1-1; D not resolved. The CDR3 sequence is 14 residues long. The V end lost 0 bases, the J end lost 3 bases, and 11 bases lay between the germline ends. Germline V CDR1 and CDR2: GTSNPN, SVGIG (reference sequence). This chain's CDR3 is CAWSVRGQYTEAFF. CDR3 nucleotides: TGTGCCTGGAGTGTACGAGGGCAGTACACTGAAGCTTTCTTT.

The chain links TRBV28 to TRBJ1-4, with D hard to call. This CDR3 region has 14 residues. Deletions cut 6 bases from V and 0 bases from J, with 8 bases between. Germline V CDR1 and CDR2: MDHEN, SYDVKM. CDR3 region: CASSPPATNEKLFF. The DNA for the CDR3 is TGTGCCAGCAGCCCCCCTGCAACTAATGAAAAACTGTTTTTT.

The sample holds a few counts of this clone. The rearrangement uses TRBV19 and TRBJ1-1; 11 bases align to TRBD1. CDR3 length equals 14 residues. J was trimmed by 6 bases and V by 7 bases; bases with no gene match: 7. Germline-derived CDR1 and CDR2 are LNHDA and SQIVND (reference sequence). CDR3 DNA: TGTGCCAGTACCCCGGACAGGGGGCGGGCTGAAGCTTTCTTT. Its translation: CASTPDRGRAEAFF.

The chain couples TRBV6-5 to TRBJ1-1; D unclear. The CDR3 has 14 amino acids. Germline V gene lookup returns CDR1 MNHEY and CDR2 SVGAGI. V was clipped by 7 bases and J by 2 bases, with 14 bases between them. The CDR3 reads CASNNRAFNTEAFF. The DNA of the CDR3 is TGTGCCAGCAATAACAGAGCTTTTAACACTGAAGCTTTCTTT.

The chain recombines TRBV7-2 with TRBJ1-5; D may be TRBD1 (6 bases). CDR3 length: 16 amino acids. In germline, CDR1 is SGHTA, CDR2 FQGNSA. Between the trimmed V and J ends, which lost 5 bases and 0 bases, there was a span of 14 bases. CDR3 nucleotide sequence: TGTGCCAGCAGCCGTGAATCGGGACATAGCAATCAGCCCCAGCATTTT. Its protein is CASSRESGHSNQPQHF.

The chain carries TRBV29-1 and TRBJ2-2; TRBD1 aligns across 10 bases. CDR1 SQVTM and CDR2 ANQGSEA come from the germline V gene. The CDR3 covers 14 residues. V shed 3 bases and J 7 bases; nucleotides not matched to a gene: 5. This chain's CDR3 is CSVDGQGVGGELFF. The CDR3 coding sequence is TGCAGCGTTGACGGACAGGGGGTGGGCGGGGAGCTGTTTTTT.

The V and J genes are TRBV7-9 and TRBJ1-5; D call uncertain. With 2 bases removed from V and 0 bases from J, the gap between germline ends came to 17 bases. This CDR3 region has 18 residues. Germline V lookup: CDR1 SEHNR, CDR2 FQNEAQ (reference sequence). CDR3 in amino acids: CASSLFGKPGNSNQPQHF. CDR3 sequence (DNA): TGTGCCAGCAGCTTATTCGGGAAACCGGGGAATAGCAATCAGCCCCAGCATTTT. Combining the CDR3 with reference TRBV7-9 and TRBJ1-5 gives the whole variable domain DTGVSQNPRHKITKRGQNVTFRCDPISEHNRLYWYRQTLGQGPEFLTYFQNEAQLEKSRLLSDRFSAERPKGSFSTLEIQRTEQGDSAMYLCASSLFGKPGNSNQPQHFGDGTRLSIL.

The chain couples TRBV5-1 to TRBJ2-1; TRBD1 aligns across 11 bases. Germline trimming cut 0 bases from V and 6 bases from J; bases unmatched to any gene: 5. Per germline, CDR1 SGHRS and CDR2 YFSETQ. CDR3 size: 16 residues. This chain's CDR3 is CASSLDGTGGLNEQFF. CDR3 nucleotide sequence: TGCGCCAGCAGCTTGGACGGGACAGGGGGTCTCAATGAGCAGTTCTTC.

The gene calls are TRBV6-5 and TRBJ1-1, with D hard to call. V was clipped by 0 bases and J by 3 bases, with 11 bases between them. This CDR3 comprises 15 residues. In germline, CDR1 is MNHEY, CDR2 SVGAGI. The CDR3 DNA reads TGTGCCAGCAGTTACTCTTCTGAATGGGACACTGAAGCTTTCTTT. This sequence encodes CASSYSSEWDTEAFF.

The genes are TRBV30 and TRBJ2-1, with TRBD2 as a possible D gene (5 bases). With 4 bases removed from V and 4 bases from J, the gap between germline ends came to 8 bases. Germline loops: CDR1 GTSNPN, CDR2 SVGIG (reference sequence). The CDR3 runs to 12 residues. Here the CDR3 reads CAWKLEYNEQFF. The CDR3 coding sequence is TGTGCCTGGAAACTAGAGTACAATGAGCAGTTCTTC.

The CDR3 DNA sequence: TGCGCCAGCAGCACAAACTATCCCATCCCAGATACGCAGTATTTT. It specifies CASSTNYPIPDTQYF. The chain has TRBV5-1 and TRBJ2-3, with unresolved D. The CDR3 length is 15 residues. V was trimmed by 4 bases and J by 4 bases, leaving 16 bases between them. Germline CDR1 is SGHRS and CDR2 is YFSETQ.

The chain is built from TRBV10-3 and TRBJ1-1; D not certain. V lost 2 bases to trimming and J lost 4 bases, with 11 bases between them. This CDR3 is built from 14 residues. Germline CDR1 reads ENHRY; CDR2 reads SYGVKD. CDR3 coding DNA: TGTGCCATCAGTGAGGCCCTCCTTACCACTGAAGCTTTCTTT. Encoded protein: CAISEALLTTEAFF.

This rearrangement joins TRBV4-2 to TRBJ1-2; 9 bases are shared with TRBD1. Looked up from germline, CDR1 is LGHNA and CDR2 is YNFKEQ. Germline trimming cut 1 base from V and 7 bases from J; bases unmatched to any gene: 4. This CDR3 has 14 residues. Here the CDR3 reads CASSQATGGFGYTF. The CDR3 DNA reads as TGTGCCAGCAGCCAAGCAACAGGGGGCTTTGGCTACACCTTC.

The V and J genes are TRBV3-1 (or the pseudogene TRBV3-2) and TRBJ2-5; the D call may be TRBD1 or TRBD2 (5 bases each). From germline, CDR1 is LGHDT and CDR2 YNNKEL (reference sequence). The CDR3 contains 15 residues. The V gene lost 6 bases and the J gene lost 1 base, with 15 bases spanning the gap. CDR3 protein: CASRPGRAIQETQYF. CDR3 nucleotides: TGTGCCAGCAGGCCAGGGCGGGCAATCCAAGAGACCCAGTACTTC.

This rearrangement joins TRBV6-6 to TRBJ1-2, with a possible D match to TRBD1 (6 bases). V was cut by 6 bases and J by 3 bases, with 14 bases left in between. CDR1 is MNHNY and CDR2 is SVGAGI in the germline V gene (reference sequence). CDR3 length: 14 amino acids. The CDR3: CASSSGQSYYGYTF. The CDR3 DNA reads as TGTGCCAGCAGCTCTGGACAGAGCTACTATGGCTACACCTTC.

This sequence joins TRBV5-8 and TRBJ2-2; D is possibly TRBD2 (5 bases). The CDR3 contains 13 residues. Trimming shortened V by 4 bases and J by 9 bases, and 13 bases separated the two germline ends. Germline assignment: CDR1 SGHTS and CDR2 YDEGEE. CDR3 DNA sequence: TGTGCCAGCAGCCCCCTAGAGGGCCGGGAGCTGTTTTTT. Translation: CASSPLEGRELFF.

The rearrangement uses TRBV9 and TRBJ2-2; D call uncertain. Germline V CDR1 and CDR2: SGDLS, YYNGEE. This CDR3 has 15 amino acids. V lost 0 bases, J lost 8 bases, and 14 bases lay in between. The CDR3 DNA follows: TGTGCCAGCAGCGTAGGTTCCGTGTCGGCAGGGGAGCTGTTTTTT. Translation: CASSVGSVSAGELFF.

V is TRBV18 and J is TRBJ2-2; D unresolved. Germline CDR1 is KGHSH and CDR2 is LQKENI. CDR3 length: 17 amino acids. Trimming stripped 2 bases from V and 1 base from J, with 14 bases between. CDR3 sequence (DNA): TGTGCCAGCTCACCAAATAGGGCTGCCGAGAACACCGGGGAGCTGTTTTTT. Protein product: CASSPNRAAENTGELFF.

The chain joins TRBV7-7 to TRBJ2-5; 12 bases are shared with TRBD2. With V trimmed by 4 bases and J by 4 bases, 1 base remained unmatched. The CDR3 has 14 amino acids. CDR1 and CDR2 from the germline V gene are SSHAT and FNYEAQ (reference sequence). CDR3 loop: CASSSTSGGETQYF. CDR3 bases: TGTGCCAGCAGCTCGACTAGCGGGGGAGAGACCCAGTACTTC.

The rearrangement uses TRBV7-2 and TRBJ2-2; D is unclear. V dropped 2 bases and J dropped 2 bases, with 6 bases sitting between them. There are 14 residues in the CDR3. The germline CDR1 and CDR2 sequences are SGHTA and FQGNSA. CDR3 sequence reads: CASSLLGNTGELFF. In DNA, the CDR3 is TGTGCCAGCAGCTTACTGGGAAACACCGGGGAGCTGTTTTTT.

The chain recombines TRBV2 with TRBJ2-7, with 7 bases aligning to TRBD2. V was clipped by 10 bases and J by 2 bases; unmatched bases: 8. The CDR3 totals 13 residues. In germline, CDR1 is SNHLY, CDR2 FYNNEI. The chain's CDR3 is CATSPGTTYEQYF. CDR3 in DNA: TGTGCCACCAGCCCCGGGACTACCTACGAGCAGTACTTC.

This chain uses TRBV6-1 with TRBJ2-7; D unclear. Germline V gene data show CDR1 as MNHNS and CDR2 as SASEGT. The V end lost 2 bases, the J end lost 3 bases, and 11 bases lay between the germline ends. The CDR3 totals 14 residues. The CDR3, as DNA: TGTGCCAGCAGTGAAAGGATAGACATCTACGAGCAGTACTTC. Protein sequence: CASSERIDIYEQYF.

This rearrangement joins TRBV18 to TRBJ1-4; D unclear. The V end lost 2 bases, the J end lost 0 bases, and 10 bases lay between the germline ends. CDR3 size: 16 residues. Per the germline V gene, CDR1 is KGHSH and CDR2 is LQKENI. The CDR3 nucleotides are TGTGCCAGCTCACCATTGGGGATTGCAACTAATGAAAAACTGTTTTTT. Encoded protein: CASSPLGIATNEKLFF.

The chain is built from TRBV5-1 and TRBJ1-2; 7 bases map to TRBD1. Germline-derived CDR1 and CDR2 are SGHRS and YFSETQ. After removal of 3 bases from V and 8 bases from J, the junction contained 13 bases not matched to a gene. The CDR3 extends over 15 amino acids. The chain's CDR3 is CASSSTPGTVRGYTF. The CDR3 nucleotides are TGCGCCAGCAGCTCTACTCCCGGGACAGTAAGGGGCTACACCTTC.

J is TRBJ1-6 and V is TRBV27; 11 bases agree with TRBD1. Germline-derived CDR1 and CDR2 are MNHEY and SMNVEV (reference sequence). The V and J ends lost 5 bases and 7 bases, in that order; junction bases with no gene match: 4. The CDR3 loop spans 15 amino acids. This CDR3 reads CASSGQGARNSPLHF. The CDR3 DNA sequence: TGTGCCAGCAGTGGACAGGGGGCGCGAAATTCACCCCTCCACTTT.

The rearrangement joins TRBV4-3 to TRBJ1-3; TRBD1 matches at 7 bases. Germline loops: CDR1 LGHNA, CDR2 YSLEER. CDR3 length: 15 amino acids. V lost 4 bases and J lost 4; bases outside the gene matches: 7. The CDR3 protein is CASSPGTGVGNTIYF. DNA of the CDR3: TGCGCCAGCAGCCCCGGAACAGGGGTCGGAAACACCATATATTTT.

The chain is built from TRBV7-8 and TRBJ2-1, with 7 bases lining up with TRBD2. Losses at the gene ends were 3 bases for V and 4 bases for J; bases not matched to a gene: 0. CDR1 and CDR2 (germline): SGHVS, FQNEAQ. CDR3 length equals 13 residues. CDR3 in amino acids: CASSFGGYNEQFF. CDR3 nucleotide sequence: TGTGCCAGCAGCTTCGGGGGGTACAATGAGCAGTTCTTC.